Each of the 7 T cell receptor beta chains below was sequenced from the same sample in a study of identifying expanded T cells in peripheral blood. Using immunoSEQ multiplex PCR, the repertoire was profiled, and TCRdb retains in-frame clones only, with some absent. The sample consists of about 52,000 clones, less than 85% of them appearing once. The sample consisted of blood. The receptors come from a person aged 18-69 years in good health.

This clone was recorded only once. The chain has TRBV18 and TRBJ1-1; 8 positions match TRBD1. The CDR3 sequence is 16 residues long. V trimming: 3 bases; J trimming: 0 bases; junction bases outside the gene matches: 6. Germline assignment: CDR1 KGHSH and CDR2 LQKENI. CDR3 protein: CASSPVQGGLNTEAFF. As DNA, the CDR3 is TGTGCCAGCTCACCGGTACAGGGGGGCCTGAACACTGAAGCTTTCTTT.

The V and J genes are TRBV19 and TRBJ1-3; no firm D call. The CDR3 has 15 residues. In germline, CDR1 is LNHDA, CDR2 SQIVND (reference sequence). The germline V and J ends were trimmed by 7 bases and 4 bases, with 17 bases remaining between them. Written as DNA, the CDR3 is TGTGCCAGTACCGAGACGGGTCGAGGAGGAAACACCATATATTTT. Protein product: CASTETGRGGNTIYF.

There are a few counts of this clone. Here the CDR3 DNA reads TGCGCCAGCAGCCAACAAAGGACAGCGTCCTACGAGCAGTACTTC. This codes for CASSQQRTASYEQYF. V gene TRBV5-1 combines with J gene TRBJ2-7, with D maybe TRBD1 (6 bases). CDR3 size: 15 residues. Germline V gene data show CDR1 as SGHRS and CDR2 as YFSETQ. V shed 4 bases and J shed 1 base, with 15 bases lying between them.

The chain is built from TRBV21-1 and TRBJ2-2; TRBD1, as called in the table, went unchecked against the DNA. TRBV21-1 has pseudogene status. There are 17 residues in the CDR3. Written as DNA, the CDR3 is TGTGCCAGCAGCAAAGTAGAGGACAGGGCCTGCACCGGGGAGCTGTTTTTT. Its protein is CASSKVEDRACTGELFF.

The chain joins TRBV5-1 to TRBJ2-1; 12 bases line up with TRBD1. J lost 7 bases, V lost 2 bases, and 4 bases had no gene match. Germline values: CDR1 SGHRS, CDR2 YFSETQ. CDR3 length: 15 residues. CDR3 nucleotide sequence: TGCGCCAGCAGCTTCCGGGACAGGGGGCGAAATGAGCAGTTCTTC. It specifies CASSFRDRGRNEQFF. The full variable domain, in which reference TRBV5-1 and TRBJ2-1 provide the parts outside the CDR3, is KAGVTQTPRYLIKTRGQQVTLSCSPISGHRSVSWYQQTPGQGLQFLFEYFSETQRNKGNFPGRFSGRQFSNSRSEMNVSTLELGDSALYLCASSFRDRGRNEQFFGPGTRLTVL.

V and J are TRBV6-1 and TRBJ1-1; D not certain. From germline, CDR1 is MNHNS and CDR2 SASEGT. Between the trimmed V and J ends, which lost 1 base and 5 bases, there was a span of 11 bases. The CDR3 extends over 14 amino acids. The CDR3 here is CASSEGGGKTEAFF. CDR3 DNA: TGTGCCAGCAGTGAAGGGGGAGGAAAGACTGAAGCTTTCTTT.

This clone turned up a few times. V usage is TRBV5-6 and J usage is TRBJ1-2; TRBD1 matches at 7 bases. V lost 5 bases and J lost 6; bases outside the gene matches: 7. CDR3 length: 13 residues. CDR1 SGHDT and CDR2 YYEEEE come from the germline V gene. The CDR3 bases are TGTGCCAGCAGGATTAGGGGGCGGGATGGCTACACCTTC. Protein: CASRIRGRDGYTF.